These T cell receptor beta chains were read from a single sample in a study of blood T cell repertoires in COVID-19. Repertoires were generated with immunoSEQ multiplex PCR, while TCRdb's copy carries only in-frame clones and drops some. The data show over 150,000 clones, 85% seen once. The sample consisted of PBMCs or T cells enriched from blood (not recorded which). These receptor sequences come from a man aged 35 to 55 who had recovered from COVID-19. The CDR3 runs from the conserved cysteine through the conserved F or W. D genes are given only for firm matches. Clone size is not always given. Where it is, it says once, few, many or a class for expanded clones.

>TRBJ1-6|TRBV19|NA|TRBD1
TGTGCCAGTAGTATAGGCCAAAGGACAGGGGGAAATTCACCCCTCCACTTT
CASSIGQRTGGNSPLHF
>TRBJ1-5|TRBV28|NA|TRBD1
TGTGCCAGCAGCCATCATAGGACAGGGGTTCAGCCCCAGCATTTT
CASSHHRTGVQPQHF
>TRBJ1-4|TRBV10-3|NA|NA
TGTGCCATCAGTGGACAGAGAGATGAAAAACTGTTTTTT
CAISGQRDEKLFF
>TRBJ1-4|TRBV9|NA|TRBD1
TGTGCCAGCAGCGTAGGGGGGACAGCGGTAAATGAAAAACTGTTTTTT
CASSVGGTAVNEKLFF
>TRBJ1-1|TRBV12-3/TRBV12-4|few|NA
TGTGCCAGCAGTCCCCGACAGTTATCTGAAGCTTTCTTT
CASSPRQLSEAFF
>TRBJ2-2|TRBV6-6|NA|NA
TGTGCCAGCAGGGTTCGGCAGCGCAACACCGGGGAGCTGTTTTTT
CASRVRQRNTGELFF
>TRBJ1-1|TRBV7-9|NA|NA
TGTGCCAGCAGCGAGGGACATCGGGTAGCTTTCTTT
CASSEGHRVAFF
>TRBJ2-7|TRBV5-6|once|TRBD1
TGTGCCAGCAGCTGGGGACAGGGGGCGCGGGAGCAGTACTTC
CASSWGQGAREQYF
>TRBJ1-5|TRBV6-6|few|TRBD1
TGTGCCAGCAGTCGATACCCTCCGGGACAGGGGATCGGTAGCAATCAGCCCCAGCATTTT
CASSRYPPGQGIGSNQPQHF
>TRBJ2-1|TRBV3-1/TRBV3-2|NA|NA
TGTGCCAGCAGCCAACGGGGTGCCGCTAACAATGAGCAGTTCTTC
CASSQRGAANNEQFF
>TRBJ1-1|TRBV7-9|NA|NA
TGTGCCAGCAGCCTAACAGGCACCAACACTGAAGCTTTCTTT
CASSLTGTNTEAFF
>TRBJ1-4|TRBV19|NA|NA
TGTGCCACTCAGGAGGACAGAACTAATGAAAAACTGTTTTTT
CATQEDRTNEKLFF
>TRBJ2-1|TRBV19|NA|NA
TGTGCCAGTAATGCGGGAACGGAGTACAATGAGCAGTTCTTC
CASNAGTEYNEQFF
>TRBJ1-1|TRBV4-1|NA|TRBD1
TGCGCCAGCCGGTGGGACAGGGGCCGGAACACTGAAGCTTTCTTT
CASRWDRGRNTEAFF
>TRBJ1-2|TRBV7-9|NA|NA
TGTGCCAGCAGCTCGGGACAAGTCTATGGCTACACCTTC
CASSSGQVYGYTF
>TRBJ2-2|TRBV5-1|NA|TRBD1
TGCGCCAGCAGCCCACCAGGACAGGGTTCCGGGGAGCTGTTTTTT
CASSPPGQGSGELFF
>TRBJ1-6|TRBV30|NA|NA
TGTGCCTGGAGTCAAGAGGTTCAGGGGAAAGATTCACCCCTCCACTTT
CAWSQEVQGKDSPLHF
>TRBJ1-1|TRBV6-5|few|NA
TGTGCCAGCAGTTACTCGACAGTTCCAACCGAAGCTTTCTTT
CASSYSTVPTEAFF
>TRBJ1-5|TRBV6-1|NA|NA
TGTGCCAGCAGTGAAGGTTTTTTCTCCGGTCAGCCCCAGCATTTT
CASSEGFFSGQPQHF
>TRBJ1-5|TRBV6-6|NA|TRBD1
TGTGCCATCCGTGGACAGGGAGGGCAGCCCCAGCATTTT
CAIRGQGGQPQHF
>TRBJ1-1|TRBV9|few|TRBD1
TGTGCCAGCAGCGTAGGCCGGGGACAGGGGTTGGACACTGAAGCTTTCTTT
CASSVGRGQGLDTEAFF
>TRBJ2-7|TRBV4-2|NA|TRBD1
TGTGCCAGCAGCCAGGGGACAGGGGTTACTACGAAGCAGTACTTC
CASSQGTGVTTKQYF
>TRBJ2-1|TRBV7-9|NA|TRBD2
TGTGCCAGCAGCTTTCTCCCAAAACAGCGGGAGGGCAGTGAGCAGTTCTTC
CASSFLPKQREGSEQFF
>TRBJ1-2|TRBV3-1/TRBV3-2|NA|NA
TGTGCCAGCAGCCAAGATTGGGTCACAGCCTTC
CASSQDWVTAF
>TRBJ2-4|TRBV2|few|NA
TGTGCCAGCCTGGGACCTAGCGCAAACATTCAGTACTTC
CASLGPSANIQYF
>TRBJ1-4|TRBV29-1|NA|NA
TGCAGCGTCTGCGAACCTGATGAAAAACTGTTTTTT
CSVCEPDEKLFF
>TRBJ1-1|TRBV7-9|NA|NA
TGTGCCAGCAGGCCTCATCAGGGCGTGGGGACTGAAGCTTTCTTT
CASRPHQGVGTEAFF
>TRBJ2-5|TRBV7-9|NA|NA
TGTGCCAGCAGCTTAGTTAGTTCAAAAGAGACCCAGTACTTC
CASSLVSSKETQYF
>TRBJ1-1|TRBV7-9|NA|NA
TGTGCCAGCAGCTTGATCGGCACTGAAGCTTTCTTT
CASSLIGTEAFF
>TRBJ1-1|TRBV14|NA|NA
TGTGCCAGCAGCCATCAAGTCAGTACTGAAGCTTTCTTT
CASSHQVSTEAFF